The 9 T cell receptor beta chains given below trace back to one sample, sequenced in a study of T cells after yellow fever vaccination. TCRdb itself ran the 5' RACE reads through MiXCR, one entry per CDR3 protein. The sample carries about 430,000 distinct CDR3 sequences, roughly 20% recorded once. The sample in question was PBMCs, obtained before the yellow fever booster vaccination. The receptors were sampled from a man aged 18 to 30 who received the YFV17D yellow fever vaccine.

This clonotype was found a few times. This CDR3 is CASSPVTSRGADTQYF. CDR3 DNA sequence: TGCGCCAGCAGCCCCGTGACTAGCAGAGGTGCAGATACGCAGTATTTT. The chain recombines TRBV4-3 with TRBJ2-3, with 7 positions matching TRBD2. Trimming removed 4 bases from V and 4 bases from J; junction bases left unmatched: 11. This CDR3 spans 16 amino acids. Germline V gives CDR1 LGHNA, CDR2 YSLEER.

This clonotype was found a few times. The chain is built from TRBV20-1 and TRBJ2-3, with 9 bases that match TRBD2. Germline V gene data show CDR1 as DFQATT and CDR2 as SNEGSKA (reference sequence). The CDR3 loop spans 15 amino acids. Losses at the gene ends were 3 bases for V and 2 bases for J; bases not matched to a gene: 6. The CDR3 is CSASSLAGNTDTQYF. DNA of the CDR3: TGCAGTGCTAGCAGCCTAGCGGGAAACACAGATACGCAGTATTTT.

A remark on this clonotype: The junction and the germline gene differ at one end; a read error may be behind it. The V call is TRBV19, the J call TRBJ2-3; possibly TRBD2 for D (6 bases). The CDR3 is 12 residues long. CDR1 LNHDA and CDR2 SQIVND come from the germline V gene (reference sequence). CDR3 sequence reads: CASTSRTDTQYF. The CDR3 coding sequence is TGTGCGAGTACTAGCCGCACAGATACGCAGTATTTT.

This clonotype was detected only a few times. The chain joins TRBV7-9 to TRBJ2-1, with D possibly TRBD1 on 7 matching bases. The V gene lost 5 bases and the J gene lost 6 bases, with 14 bases spanning the gap. Per the germline V gene, CDR1 is SEHNR and CDR2 is FQNEAQ (reference sequence). The CDR3 loop spans 14 amino acids. CDR3: CASSNQGGLNEQFF. The CDR3 DNA is TGTGCCAGCAGCAATCAGGGGGGCCTCAATGAGCAGTTCTTC.

In its sample, this clonotype was seen many times. The J gene is TRBJ2-3, the V gene TRBV7-9, with 8 nucleotides matching TRBD1. The length of the CDR3 is 14 residues. Germline assignment: CDR1 SEHNR and CDR2 FQNEAQ (reference sequence). V lost 2 bases and J lost 4; bases outside the gene matches: 2. The CDR3 nucleotides read TGTGCCAGCAGCTTATCAGGGGGCCCAGATACGCAGTATTTT. Amino acid sequence: CASSLSGGPDTQYF.

The chain links TRBV9 to TRBJ1-4; no clear D. The CDR3 contains 12 residues. Germline CDR1 SGDLS, CDR2 YYNGEE. Trimming left V 2 bases short and J 12 bases short, with 11 bases between. CDR3 in DNA: TGTGCCAGCAGCGTTTCCGAGGATCAACTGTTTTTT. Translating gives CASSVSEDQLFF.

This clonotype has just a few counts. V is TRBV5-1 and J is TRBJ2-6, with TRBD1 matching 7 bases. The CDR3 covers 18 residues. CDR1 SGHRS and CDR2 YFSETQ come from the germline V gene. With 0 bases clipped from V and 5 bases from J, the junction kept 11 bases outside the gene matches. The CDR3 nucleotides read TGCGCCAGCAGCTTGGGGGACAGTGCCTCCCGCCGGGCCAACGTCCTGACTTTC. Translation gives CASSLGDSASRRANVLTF.

This clonotype was observed a handful of times. The chain has TRBV18 and TRBJ1-6; unclear D gene. Trimming took 6 bases from V and 8 from J, leaving 14 bases between them. Germline V gene lookup returns CDR1 KGHSH and CDR2 LQKENI. This CDR3 is 14 amino acids long. CDR3 sequence: CASSQAGLDSPLHF. The DNA for the CDR3 is TGTGCCAGCTCGCAAGCCGGCTTGGATTCACCCCTCCACTTT.

This chain connects TRBV5-1 to TRBJ1-1; D not certain. Per the germline V gene, CDR1 is SGHRS and CDR2 is YFSETQ. Trimming removed 2 bases at V and 0 bases at J, with 8 bases between. This CDR3 is built from 14 residues. The CDR3 is CASSFGSMNTEAFF. In DNA, the CDR3 is TGCGCCAGCAGCTTTGGCAGCATGAACACTGAAGCTTTCTTT.